This T cell receptor (beta chain) was recorded in a study of shared clonotypes between healthy human individuals. Study summary: Researchers drew samples from a couple of women and three men aged 18 to 49. Broader study findings: Only blood was sampled, and tissue TCR repertoires likely differ from blood ones.

With V trimmed by 0 bases and J by 4 bases, 6 bases remained unmatched. This CDR3 spans 15 amino acids. The germline CDR1 and CDR2 sequences are MNHNY and SVGAGI (reference sequence). Naive CD8 cells were CD45RO-negative, positively selected for CCR7, excluding terminally differentiated effector memory CD45RA+ cells. Using immunoSEQ multiplex PCR, the repertoire was profiled, and TCRdb retains in-frame clones only, with some absent. Among about 2.1 million clones listed, just under 95% were seen once. As to this clone: The antigen remains undetermined.

This sequence originates from a man between 18 and 29 years old in good health. Some clones in this sample may be carry-over from other donors' samples. The sequencing sample was made of naive CD8+ T cells from PBMCs. The chain carries TRBV6-6 and TRBJ2-7; 7 nucleotides match TRBD2. The CDR3 nucleotides read TGTGCCAGCAGTTACTCGGCGGGAGCCGCTTACGAGCAGTACTTC. As protein: CASSYSAGAAYEQYF.